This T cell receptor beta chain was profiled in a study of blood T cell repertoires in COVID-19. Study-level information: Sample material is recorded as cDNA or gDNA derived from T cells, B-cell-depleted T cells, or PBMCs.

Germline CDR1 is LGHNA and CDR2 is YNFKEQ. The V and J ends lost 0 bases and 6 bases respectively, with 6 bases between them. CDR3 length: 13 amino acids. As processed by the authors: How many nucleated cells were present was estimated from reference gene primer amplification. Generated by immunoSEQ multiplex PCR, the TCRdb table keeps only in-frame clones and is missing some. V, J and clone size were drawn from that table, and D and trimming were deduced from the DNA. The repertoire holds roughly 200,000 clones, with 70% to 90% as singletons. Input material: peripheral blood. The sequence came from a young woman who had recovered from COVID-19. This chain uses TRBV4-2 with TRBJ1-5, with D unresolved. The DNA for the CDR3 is TGTGCCAGCAGCCAAGATCTTTTTCAGCCCCAGCATTTT. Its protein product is CASSQDLFQPQHF.